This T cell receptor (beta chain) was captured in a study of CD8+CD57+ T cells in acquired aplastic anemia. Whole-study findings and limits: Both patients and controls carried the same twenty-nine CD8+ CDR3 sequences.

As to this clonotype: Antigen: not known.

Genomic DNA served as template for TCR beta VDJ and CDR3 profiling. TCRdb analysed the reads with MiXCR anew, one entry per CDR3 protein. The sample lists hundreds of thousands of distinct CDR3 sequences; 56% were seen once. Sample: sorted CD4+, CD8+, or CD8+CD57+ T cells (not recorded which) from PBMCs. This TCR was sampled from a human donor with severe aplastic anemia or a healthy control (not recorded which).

CDR3 coding DNA: TGTGCCAGCAGCTTAACCCAAGGTAGAAATCAGCCCCAGCATTTT. This encodes CASSLTQGRNQPQHF. V usage is TRBV7-9 and J usage is TRBJ1-5; D is ambiguous. V was trimmed by 2 bases and J by 4 bases, leaving 12 bases between them. The germline V gene has CDR1 SEHNR and CDR2 FQNEAQ (reference sequence). The CDR3 is made up of 15 amino acids.